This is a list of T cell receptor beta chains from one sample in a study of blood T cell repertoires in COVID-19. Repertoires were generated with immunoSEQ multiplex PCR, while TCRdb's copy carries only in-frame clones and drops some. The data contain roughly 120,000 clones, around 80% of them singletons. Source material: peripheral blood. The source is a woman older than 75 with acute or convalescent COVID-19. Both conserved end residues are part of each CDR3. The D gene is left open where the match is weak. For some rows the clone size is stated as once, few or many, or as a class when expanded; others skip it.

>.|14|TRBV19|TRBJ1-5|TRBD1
CASKGTGDYQPQHF
TGTGCCAGTAAGGGGACAGGGGACTATCAGCCCCAGCATTTT
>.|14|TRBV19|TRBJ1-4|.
CASSIWGANEKLFF
TGTGCCAGTAGTATATGGGGAGCTAATGAAAAACTGTTTTTT
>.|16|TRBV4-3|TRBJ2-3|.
CASSQVWGESTDTQYF
TGCGCCAGCAGCCAAGTCTGGGGGGAAAGCACAGATACGCAGTATTTT
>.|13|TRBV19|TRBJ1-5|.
CASSITSTQPQHF
TGTGCCAGTAGTATTACATCAACTCAGCCCCAGCATTTT
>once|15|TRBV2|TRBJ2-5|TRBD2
CASTSSGGPQETQYF
TGTGCCAGCACCTCGAGCGGGGGCCCCCAAGAGACCCAGTACTTC
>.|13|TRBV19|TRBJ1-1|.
CASSINRETEAFF
TGTGCCAGTAGTATCAACAGGGAAACTGAAGCTTTCTTT
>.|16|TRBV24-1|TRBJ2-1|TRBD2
CATSDLVAGEVNEQFF
TGTGCCACCAGTGATTTGGTAGCGGGAGAGGTGAATGAGCAGTTCTTC
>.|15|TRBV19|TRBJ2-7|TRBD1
CASSISVTGTNEQYF
TGTGCCAGTAGTATCAGTGTGACAGGGACCAACGAGCAGTACTTC
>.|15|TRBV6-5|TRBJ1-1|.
CASSTRTGSVTEAFF
TGTGCCAGCAGTACAAGGACCGGGAGTGTCACTGAAGCTTTCTTT
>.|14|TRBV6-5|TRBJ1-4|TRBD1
CASLTGGAPEKLFF
TGTGCCAGCCTAACAGGGGGAGCCCCCGAAAAACTGTTTTTT
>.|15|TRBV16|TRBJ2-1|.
CASSQRGALSGEQFF
TGTGCCAGCAGCCAACGGGGGGCGCTTTCTGGTGAGCAGTTCTTC
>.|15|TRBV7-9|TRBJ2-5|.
CASSLGRGSTETQYF
TGTGCCAGCAGCTTAGGCCGGGGTAGTACCGAGACCCAGTACTTC
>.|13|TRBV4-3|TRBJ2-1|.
CASSQSKGDEQFF
TGCGCCAGCAGCCAGTCAAAGGGAGATGAGCAGTTCTTC
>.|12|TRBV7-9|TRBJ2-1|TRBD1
CASSKQGDEQFF
TGTGCCAGCAGCAAACAGGGGGATGAGCAGTTCTTC
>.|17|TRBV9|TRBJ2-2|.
CASSATMSGFRTGELFF
TGTGCCAGCAGCGCGACTATGAGCGGGTTCCGAACCGGGGAGCTGTTTTTT
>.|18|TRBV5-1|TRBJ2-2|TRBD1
CASSIRDRAPAGTGELFF
TGCGCCAGCAGCATCCGGGACAGGGCCCCTGCTGGAACCGGGGAGCTGTTTTTT
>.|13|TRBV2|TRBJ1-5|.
CASRGDIAKPQHF
TGTGCCAGCAGAGGGGACATCGCTAAGCCCCAGCATTTT
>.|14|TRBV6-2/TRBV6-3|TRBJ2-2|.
CASSYPPNTGELFF
TGTGCCAGCAGTTACCCCCCAAACACCGGGGAGCTGTTTTTT
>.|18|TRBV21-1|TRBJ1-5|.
CASSKELTQGDSGQPQHF
TGTGCCAGCAGCAAAGAACTCACACAGGGGGACTCCGGCCAGCCCCAGCATTTT
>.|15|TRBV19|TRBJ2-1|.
CASSPTGITYNEQFF
TGTGCCAGTAGTCCGACAGGAATCACCTACAATGAGCAGTTCTTC